This passage covers 31 T cell receptor beta chains from one sample sequenced in a study of CD4 T cells in relation to SARS-CoV-2 and coronaviruses. Produced via immunoSEQ multiplex PCR; TCRdb's table is partial and in-frame only. The data show tens of thousands of clones, around 80% seen once. These receptors' targets are unknown. Unexposed donor CD4+ T cells date from about 2011-2018, before the COVID-19 pandemic. After roughly ten days of culture, CD4+ T cells were isolated. The sample was CD4+ T cells from PBMCs, cultured in vitro. Receptors originate from a human donor in good health.

The V call is TRBV5-1, the J call TRBJ2-1; D call uncertain. Germline V gene lookup returns CDR1 SGHRS and CDR2 YFSETQ. Trimming took 1 base from V and 5 from J, leaving 13 bases between them. The CDR3 covers 15 residues. CDR3 DNA sequence: TGCGCCAGCAGCTTGAACCTCCTGGGTCACAATGAGCAGTTCTTC. It codes for CASSLNLLGHNEQFF.

This clone showed up just once. CDR3 sequence reads: CASSTGDSYQPQHF. CDR3 nucleotides: TGTGCCAGCAGTACCGGCGACAGCTATCAGCCCCAGCATTTT. The V call is TRBV6-5, the J call TRBJ1-5; weak D call: TRBD1 (5 bases). CDR1 MNHEY and CDR2 SVGAGI come from the germline V gene. Trimming cost V 5 bases and J 5 bases, with 13 bases left between them. The CDR3 extends over 14 amino acids.

In its sample, this clone was seen once. The gene calls are TRBV4-2 and TRBJ1-6; 7 bases map to TRBD1. The germline gives CDR1 LGHNA, CDR2 YNFKEQ. The V segment lost 5 bases and the J segment 9 bases; nucleotides outside the gene matches: 10. This CDR3 has 15 amino acids. The CDR3 loop is CASSETQGGGSPLHF. CDR3 in DNA: TGTGCCAGCAGCGAGACGCAGGGGGGTGGTTCACCCCTCCACTTT.

The chain carries TRBV10-3 and TRBJ2-3; 8 positions agree with TRBD1. Trimming cost V 6 bases and J 1 base; bases outside gene matches: 3. Germline loops: CDR1 ENHRY, CDR2 SYGVKD. The CDR3 contains 14 residues. The CDR3 reads CAIRKTGGTDTQYF. In nucleotides, the CDR3 is TGTGCCATCAGAAAGACAGGGGGCACAGATACGCAGTATTTT.

The chain links TRBV12-3 or TRBV12-4 to TRBJ2-3; D ambiguous. The length of the CDR3 is 12 residues. V was clipped by 10 bases and J by 4 bases, with 12 bases between them. CDR3 in DNA: TGTGCCATACAGACTGGATCAGATACGCAGTATTTT. Translated: CAIQTGSDTQYF.

V usage is TRBV3-1 (or the pseudogene TRBV3-2) and J usage is TRBJ2-1; D remains ambiguous. CDR3 size: 15 residues. Deletions cut 8 bases from V and 0 bases from J, with 14 bases between. Germline V lookup: CDR1 LGHDT, CDR2 YNNKEL (reference sequence). In DNA form, the CDR3 reads TGTGCCAGCTCGCCCCGACCAAACTCCTACAATGAGCAGTTCTTC. Translation: CASSPRPNSYNEQFF.

The V and J genes are TRBV2 and TRBJ2-3; possibly TRBD1 for D (5 bases). Germline V gives CDR1 SNHLY, CDR2 FYNNEI. This CDR3 region has 17 residues. V was trimmed by 2 bases and J by 4 bases, leaving 19 bases between them. The CDR3 DNA reads TGTGCCAGCAGTGAACCGGACAATACTTTGTGGGCAGATACGCAGTATTTT. Protein product: CASSEPDNTLWADTQYF.

The chain combines TRBV11-2 with TRBJ1-1; D gene unclear. Per the germline V gene, CDR1 is SGHAT and CDR2 is FQNNGV. V was trimmed by 5 bases and J by 1 base, leaving 8 bases between them. The CDR3 runs to 13 residues. Here the CDR3 reads CASSLVGNTEAFF. The CDR3, as DNA: TGTGCCAGCAGCCTCGTAGGGAACACTGAAGCTTTCTTT.

The chain links TRBV18 to TRBJ2-3; D tentatively reads TRBD1 or TRBD2 (5 bases each). Trimming removed 2 bases from V and 15 bases from J, with 15 bases in between. Germline CDR1 reads KGHSH; CDR2 reads LQKENI. CDR3 length: 12 amino acids. CDR3 DNA: TGTGCCAGCTCACCAATTGGGGGAGAGGGTTATTTT. Encoded protein: CASSPIGGEGYF. The full variable domain, with the rest looked up from reference TRBV18 and TRBJ2-3, is NAGVMQNPRHLVRRRGQEARLRCSPMKGHSHVYWYRQLPEEGLKFMVYLQKENIIDESGMPKERFSAEFPKEGPSILRIQQVVRGDSAAYFCASSPIGGEGYFGPGTRLTVL.

The V gene is TRBV4-3, the J gene TRBJ1-2; no clear D. V lost 0 bases, J lost 3 bases, and 8 bases lay in between. Per germline, CDR1 LGHNA and CDR2 YSLEER. The CDR3 has 14 amino acids. This CDR3 is CASSQDRSDYGYTF. As DNA, the CDR3 is TGCGCCAGCAGCCAAGATAGAAGCGACTATGGCTACACCTTC.

The rearrangement links TRBV11-3 to TRBJ1-1, with D hard to call. The CDR3 consists of 14 residues. Trimming pared 5 bases from V and 0 bases from J, leaving 10 bases between. From germline, CDR1 is SGHNT and CDR2 YENEEA. The CDR3 DNA is TGTGCCAGCAGCCCTGGAGGGTTGAACACTGAAGCTTTCTTT. Its protein is CASSPGGLNTEAFF.

The chain has TRBV7-2 and TRBJ2-7; 7 bases match TRBD2. The CDR3 is 14 residues long. The germline gives CDR1 SGHTA, CDR2 FQGNSA. Trimming removed 4 bases from V and 0 bases from J; junction bases left unmatched: 3. The chain's CDR3 is CASSSPGGSYEQYF. CDR3 DNA sequence: TGTGCCAGCAGCTCCCCGGGGGGCTCCTACGAGCAGTACTTC.

This clone was detected only a few times. The chain uses TRBV7-9 and TRBJ2-7; TRBD1 matches at 10 bases. The germline V gene has CDR1 SEHNR and CDR2 FQNEAQ (reference sequence). V shed 3 bases and J 2 bases; nucleotides not matched to a gene: 4. This CDR3 region has 15 residues. CDR3 DNA sequence: TGTGCCAGCAGCTTGGGACAGGGGCAAGCCTACGAGCAGTACTTC. Protein sequence: CASSLGQGQAYEQYF.

This clone was observed a handful of times. The V and J genes are TRBV7-2 and TRBJ1-6, with 9 bases identical to TRBD1. CDR3 length: 15 residues. The V gene end was trimmed by 5 bases and the J gene end by 7 bases; junction bases not matched to a gene: 6. Germline values: CDR1 SGHTA, CDR2 FQGNSA. The CDR3 sequence: CASSLRQGGNSPLHF. The CDR3 coding sequence is TGTGCCAGCAGCCTCAGACAGGGGGGAAATTCACCCCTCCACTTT.

This clone is a singleton in its sample. The chain joins TRBV7-9 to TRBJ2-5; TRBD2 agrees at 7 bases. V shed 7 bases, J shed 2 bases, and the junction held 13 bases outside the gene matches. This CDR3 spans 16 amino acids. Germline CDR1 reads SEHNR; CDR2 reads FQNEAQ (reference sequence). Here the CDR3 reads CASTLRGWGGQETQYF. The CDR3 DNA is TGTGCCAGCACCCTGCGCGGGTGGGGGGGGCAAGAGACCCAGTACTTC.

This sequence joins TRBV4-2 and TRBJ2-3, with 11 bases lining up with TRBD2. CDR1 LGHNA and CDR2 YNFKEQ come from the germline V gene. Trimming removed 4 bases from V and 3 bases from J; junction bases left unmatched: 6. There are 16 residues in the CDR3. The CDR3 DNA is TGTGCCAGCAGCCTCGGGACTAGCGGTTGGACAGATACGCAGTATTTT. It translates to CASSLGTSGWTDTQYF.

In this sample, this clone turned up a few times. The V call is TRBV7-2, the J call TRBJ1-5; D perhaps matches TRBD1 (5 bases). The CDR3 is 16 residues long. Germline CDR1 and CDR2: SGHTA and FQGNSA. Trimming pared 3 bases from V and 1 base from J, leaving 13 bases between. CDR3 DNA sequence: TGTGCCAGCAGCTTTCGGGGGAGAGAGAGCAATCAGCCCCAGCATTTT. This gives the protein CASSFRGRESNQPQHF.

The chain is built from TRBV2 and TRBJ2-2; D is possibly TRBD1 (6 bases). This CDR3 has 15 residues. The V gene lost 6 bases and the J gene lost 1 base, with 12 bases spanning the gap. Per germline, CDR1 SNHLY and CDR2 FYNNEI. The CDR3, as DNA: TGTGCCAGCAGGGAGGTACAGGGGAACACCGGGGAGCTGTTTTTT. It is translated as CASREVQGNTGELFF.

This clone was counted between two and nine times. The CDR3 nucleotides are TGTGCCAGCAGTTCTTTCCCGACGGAAGGCTACACCTTC. Its translation is CASSSFPTEGYTF. The V gene is TRBV6-5, the J gene TRBJ1-2; unclear D gene. The CDR3 loop spans 13 amino acids. Looked up from germline, CDR1 is MNHEY and CDR2 is SVGAGI. Trimming shortened V by 4 bases and J by 8 bases, and 14 bases separated the two germline ends.

J is TRBJ2-1 and V is TRBV5-1; 7 bases map to TRBD2. The length of the CDR3 is 16 residues. Germline assignment: CDR1 SGHRS and CDR2 YFSETQ. J was trimmed by 7 bases and V by 4 bases; bases with no gene match: 14. The CDR3: CASSQDPGAGINEQFF. CDR3 bases: TGCGCCAGCAGCCAGGACCCGGGAGCGGGAATTAATGAGCAGTTCTTC.

V and J are TRBV7-2 and TRBJ2-5, with D tentatively TRBD2 (6 bases). In germline, CDR1 is SGHTA, CDR2 FQGNSA. There are 15 residues in the CDR3. The V end lost 6 bases, the J end lost 2 bases, and 16 bases lay between the germline ends. The DNA for the CDR3 is TGTGCCAGCAGGTTCCGGGGGACCAGACAAGAGACCCAGTACTTC. Residues: CASRFRGTRQETQYF.

The chain employs TRBV19 and TRBJ2-7; TRBD1 agrees at 7 bases. Germline CDR1 and CDR2: LNHDA and SQIVND (reference sequence). The CDR3 runs 13 residues. V lost 8 bases and J lost 2; bases outside the gene matches: 6. This CDR3 reads CASGPGQTYEQYF. Written as DNA, the CDR3 is TGTGCCAGTGGACCGGGACAGACCTACGAGCAGTACTTC.

The chain combines TRBV5-1 with TRBJ1-4, with a possible D match to TRBD1 (5 bases). CDR1 is SGHRS, CDR2 YFSETQ, per germline. Trimming shortened V by 4 bases and J by 7 bases, and 14 bases separated the two germline ends. The CDR3 is made up of 14 amino acids. Written as DNA, the CDR3 is TGCGCCAGCAGCCAAGTGCAGGGACGTGAAAAACTGTTTTTT. This sequence encodes CASSQVQGREKLFF.

This clone appeared a few times. This chain uses TRBV7-2 with TRBJ2-7; 10 bases are a match to TRBD2. V gave up 8 bases and J gave up 0 bases; unmatched junction bases: 7. Germline V CDR1 and CDR2: SGHTA, FQGNSA. The CDR3 sequence is 15 residues long. The CDR3 protein is CASRTSGLSSYEQYF. Here the CDR3 DNA reads TGTGCCAGCCGGACTAGCGGTCTGAGCTCCTACGAGCAGTACTTC.

A single count supports this clone. The rearrangement links TRBV4-1 to TRBJ2-2, with TRBD1 as a possible D gene (5 bases). Germline V gives CDR1 MGHRA, CDR2 YSYEKL. The ends were cut back, 3 bases at V and 1 base at J, with 9 bases in the middle. The CDR3 is made up of 15 amino acids. The CDR3 sequence: CASSHTGQNTGELFF. The CDR3, as DNA: TGCGCCAGCAGCCATACCGGACAGAACACCGGGGAGCTGTTTTTT.

The chain carries TRBV2 and TRBJ2-2; D is unclear. This CDR3 is 15 amino acids long. Trimming left V 3 bases short and J 0 bases short, with 8 bases between. Germline V gene sequence: CDR1 SNHLY, CDR2 FYNNEI. The CDR3 sequence: CASSEPGPNTGELFF. The CDR3 DNA reads as TGTGCCAGCAGTGAGCCCGGGCCGAACACCGGGGAGCTGTTTTTT.

Here the CDR3 DNA reads TGTGCCTGGAGTGTAAAGGCCACAACGACCACTGAAGCTTTCTTT. Its protein is CAWSVKATTTTEAFF. The J gene is TRBJ1-1, the V gene TRBV30; no clear D. The V and J ends lost 0 bases and 4 bases respectively, with 15 bases between them. There are 15 residues in the CDR3. Germline assignment: CDR1 GTSNPN and CDR2 SVGIG (reference sequence).

V is TRBV19 and J is TRBJ2-5; 7 bases agree with TRBD1. The CDR3 totals 16 residues. The germline V gene has CDR1 LNHDA and CDR2 SQIVND (reference sequence). The J segment lost 5 bases and the V segment lost 1 base, leaving 10 bases of the junction unmatched. CDR3: CASSIAGSGQWETQYF. In DNA, the CDR3 is TGTGCCAGTAGTATAGCCGGATCGGGACAGTGGGAGACCCAGTACTTC.

V is TRBV6-2 or TRBV6-3 and J is TRBJ2-6; D possibly corresponds to TRBD2 (6 bases). This CDR3 is 16 amino acids long. Trimming took 5 bases from V and 4 from J, leaving 15 bases between them. Germline V CDR1 and CDR2: MNHEY, SVGEGT. The CDR3 region has the DNA TGTGCCAGCAGTCGCCCGGGGGAAGGCGGGGCCAACGTCCTGACTTTC. Translation gives CASSRPGEGGANVLTF.

This clone was counted once. V and J are TRBV6-4 and TRBJ2-1; D unresolved. Per germline, CDR1 MRHNA and CDR2 SNTAGT. This CDR3 is built from 16 residues. The V and J ends lost 6 bases and 0 bases respectively, with 15 bases between them. CDR3 residues: CASSLLGAPSYNEQFF. The CDR3 DNA follows: TGTGCCAGCAGCCTTCTAGGAGCCCCCTCCTACAATGAGCAGTTCTTC.

This clone was counted between two and nine times. The chain uses TRBV10-3 and TRBJ2-7; D remains ambiguous. The V gene's germline CDR1 is ENHRY and CDR2 SYGVKD. The CDR3 length is 13 residues. Trimming pared 6 bases from V and 4 bases from J, leaving 13 bases between. The CDR3 nucleotides are TGTGCCATCAGGCAGTCCGTCGGGTACGAGCAGTACTTC. Amino acids: CAIRQSVGYEQYF.